Shown below are 30 T cell receptor beta chains from a single sample sequenced in a study of blood T cell repertoires in COVID-19 (dated by TCRdb to 2018 to 2020). Libraries were made using the immunoSEQ multiplex PCR assay. What TCRdb holds here is the immuneACCESS table cut down to in-frame rearrangements. Part of the clones is not present; checked against another copy, under half of the missing clones reflect an unresolved V gene, and the others are unexplained. This sample comprises hundreds of thousands of clones, less than 85% of them detected only once. The ten biggest clones cover about 2.3% of the sample. Sequencing input: PBMCs or T cells enriched from blood (not recorded which). The receptors were sampled from a woman between 50 and 59 years old who had recovered from COVID-19.

The rearrangement joins TRBV19 to TRBJ1-1; 8 nucleotides agree with TRBD1. This CDR3 spans 14 amino acids. V lost 10 bases to trimming and J lost 4 bases; unmatched junction nucleotides: 11. Per the germline V gene, CDR1 is LNHDA and CDR2 is SQIVND (reference sequence). The CDR3 nucleotides are TGTGCCACCTCCCACCGGACAGGGTTCACTGAAGCTTTCTTT. The encoded protein is CATSHRTGFTEAFF.

Worth noting for this clone: At the DNA level, this CDR3 is encoded by other sequences in the same sample as well. The chain uses TRBV3-1 (or the pseudogene TRBV3-2) and TRBJ2-3; 10 bases line up with TRBD1. CDR1 is LGHDT and CDR2 is YNNKEL in the germline V gene (reference sequence). V lost 4 bases, J lost 6 bases, and 7 bases stayed unmatched. This CDR3 is built from 15 residues. The CDR3, as DNA: TGTGCCAGCAGCCCTGGACAGGGGGACACGGATACGCAGTATTTT. Its protein product is CASSPGQGDTDTQYF.

The chain joins TRBV25-1 to TRBJ1-4; 7 nucleotides align to TRBD1. The CDR3 runs to 15 residues. V shed 2 bases, J shed 4 bases, and the junction held 4 bases outside the gene matches. The germline V gene encodes CDR1 MGHDK and CDR2 SYGVNS. The CDR3 bases are TGTGCCAGCAGTGAAGCCGGGACAGTTAATGAAAAACTGTTTTTT. This translates into CASSEAGTVNEKLFF.

The chain is built from TRBV6-6 and TRBJ1-1; 7 positions match TRBD1. J lost 5 bases, V lost 4 bases, and 7 bases had no gene match. This CDR3 spans 14 amino acids. CDR1 is MNHNY, CDR2 SVGAGI, per germline (reference sequence). The CDR3 coding sequence is TGTGCCAGCAGTTCCTCACCAGGGGGGACTGAAGCTTTCTTT. This sequence encodes CASSSSPGGTEAFF.

The genes are TRBV2 and TRBJ1-6; TRBD1 matches 10 bases. With V trimmed by 4 bases and J by 11 bases, 5 bases remained unmatched. Germline values: CDR1 SNHLY, CDR2 FYNNEI. CDR3 length: 14 residues. CDR3 nucleotide sequence: TGTGCCAGCAGTGGAACGACAGGGGGCACACCCCTCCACTTT. Its protein is CASSGTTGGTPLHF.

The chain recombines TRBV30 with TRBJ1-2; weak D call: TRBD1 (5 bases). Trimming removed 7 bases at V and 4 bases at J, with 13 bases between. Per germline, CDR1 GTSNPN and CDR2 SVGIG (reference sequence). The CDR3 runs 12 residues. CDR3 loop: CALAGGGYGYTF. For the CDR3, the DNA is TGTGCCTTGGCGGGGGGAGGCTATGGCTACACCTTC.

DNA for the CDR3: TGCGCCAGCAGCTTGGCAGGGCAAGGATACGAGCAGTACTTC. Translation: CASSLAGQGYEQYF. J is TRBJ2-7 and V is TRBV5-1; perhaps TRBD1 as D (5 bases). This CDR3 contains 14 residues. The germline gives CDR1 SGHRS, CDR2 YFSETQ. Trimming cost V 0 bases and J 4 bases, with 11 bases left between them.

The CDR3 DNA follows: TGTGCCAGCAGCTTCTATGGAGTTGACTATGGCTACACCTTC. The encoded protein is CASSFYGVDYGYTF. This chain uses TRBV7-9 with TRBJ1-2; D remains unclear. CDR1 is SEHNR, CDR2 FQNEAQ, per germline (reference sequence). Trimming cost V 3 bases and J 3 bases, with 11 bases left between them. CDR3 length equals 14 residues.

This sequence joins TRBV19 and TRBJ2-1; 12 nucleotides line up with TRBD2. The CDR3 has 15 amino acids. J lost 6 bases, V lost 5 bases, and 5 bases had no gene match. Per the germline V gene, CDR1 is LNHDA and CDR2 is SQIVND (reference sequence). CDR3 nucleotide sequence: TGTGCCAGTAGTCGACTAGCGGGAGCGGGCAATGAGCAGTTCTTC. This codes for CASSRLAGAGNEQFF.

The V and J genes are TRBV6-5 and TRBJ2-7; no firm D call. CDR1 MNHEY and CDR2 SVGAGI come from the germline V gene. The CDR3 runs 12 residues. Trimming removed 8 bases at V and 6 bases at J, with 14 bases between. CDR3 region: CASSLYSFEQYF. In DNA, the CDR3 is TGTGCCAGCTCACTCTATTCGTTCGAGCAGTACTTC.

The CDR3 reads CASSEGGVGYNEQFF. The CDR3 coding sequence is TGTGCCAGCAGCGAGGGAGGGGTTGGCTACAATGAGCAGTTCTTC. The J gene is TRBJ2-1, the V gene TRBV9; 7 bases are a match to TRBD2. The J segment lost 3 bases and the V segment lost 3 bases, leaving 6 bases of the junction unmatched. The CDR3 is 15 residues long. Germline CDR1 is SGDLS and CDR2 is YYNGEE.

The chain carries TRBV5-1 and TRBJ1-4; 8 bases line up with TRBD1. The germline V gene encodes CDR1 SGHRS and CDR2 YFSETQ. CDR3 length: 15 amino acids. Trimming took 4 bases from V and 6 from J; bases not matched to a gene: 8. CDR3 in DNA: TGCGCCAGCAGCATTCAGACAGGGGAGTATGAAAAACTGTTTTTT. Its protein product is CASSIQTGEYEKLFF.

The CDR3 loop is CAWSEGAENSPLHF. DNA of the CDR3: TGTGCCTGGAGTGAAGGGGCGGAAAATTCACCCCTCCACTTT. The J gene is TRBJ1-6, the V gene TRBV30, with D tentatively TRBD1 (5 bases). Germline V gene lookup returns CDR1 GTSNPN and CDR2 SVGIG (reference sequence). V dropped 1 base and J dropped 7 bases, with 11 bases sitting between them. The CDR3 spans 14 residues.

The chain has TRBV19 and TRBJ2-1; 7 bases fit TRBD2. Germline lookup yields CDR1 LNHDA and CDR2 SQIVND (reference sequence). The CDR3 contains 13 residues. V lost 2 bases to trimming and J lost 7 bases; unmatched junction nucleotides: 2. The CDR3 loop is CASSIWGGNEQFF. The CDR3 DNA reads as TGTGCCAGTAGTATATGGGGGGGTAATGAGCAGTTCTTC.

V gene TRBV5-8 combines with J gene TRBJ2-1, with a tentative D call TRBD2 (6 bases). Germline values: CDR1 SGHTS, CDR2 YDEGEE. The CDR3 length is 12 residues. The V end lost 3 bases, the J end lost 10 bases, and 11 bases lay between the germline ends. The CDR3 protein is CASSWDFSEQFF. CDR3 in DNA: TGTGCCAGCAGCTGGGACTTCTCAGAGCAGTTCTTC. The full variable domain, in which reference TRBV5-8 and TRBJ2-1 provide the parts outside the CDR3, is EAGVTQSPTHLIKTRGQQATLRCSPISGHTSVYWYQQALGLGLQFLLWYDEGEERNRGNFPPRFSGRQFPNYSSELNVNALELEDSALYLCASSWDFSEQFFGPGTRLTVL.

This clone was seen a single time. CDR3 region: CAWSVPGVSGANVLTF. For the CDR3, the DNA is TGTGCCTGGAGTGTCCCAGGGGTCTCTGGGGCCAACGTCCTGACTTTC. V usage is TRBV30 and J usage is TRBJ2-6, with a weak D call TRBD1 (6 bases). Germline CDR1 and CDR2: GTSNPN and SVGIG (reference sequence). Trimming cost V 0 bases and J 0 bases, with 9 bases left between them. The CDR3 loop spans 16 amino acids.

The chain links TRBV5-1 to TRBJ2-7, with a tentative D call TRBD2 (7 bases). From germline, CDR1 is SGHRS and CDR2 YFSETQ. The CDR3 is 15 residues long. The ends were cut back, 4 bases at V and 4 bases at J, with 18 bases in the middle. This CDR3 reads CASSAQGGGYYEQYF. In DNA, the CDR3 is TGCGCCAGCAGCGCGCAAGGGGGGGGATATTACGAGCAGTACTTC.

The chain carries TRBV7-9 and TRBJ2-7; TRBD1 aligns across 9 bases. The germline CDR1 and CDR2 sequences are SEHNR and FQNEAQ (reference sequence). The CDR3 consists of 14 residues. V gave up 1 base and J gave up 3 bases; unmatched junction bases: 1. In DNA form, the CDR3 reads TGTGCCAGCAGCTTAGGGGGACAGGGCTACGAGCAGTACTTC. The encoded protein is CASSLGGQGYEQYF.

The V call is TRBV4-3, the J call TRBJ2-7; possible D gene TRBD2, 6 bases. V dropped 2 bases and J dropped 4 bases, with 15 bases sitting between them. Per germline, CDR1 LGHNA and CDR2 YSLEER. The CDR3 is 15 residues long. The CDR3 DNA reads TGCGCCAGCAGCCAATTGACCGGGGGAAGTTACGAGCAGTACTTC. It translates to CASSQLTGGSYEQYF.

This clone came up a few times. The V gene is TRBV28, the J gene TRBJ2-7; unclear D gene. The CDR3 is made up of 10 amino acids. Germline CDR1 MDHEN, CDR2 SYDVKM. V was pared by 9 bases and J by 9 bases, with 12 bases between. This chain's CDR3 is CASGPRRQYF. CDR3 in DNA: TGTGCCAGTGGCCCGAGGAGGCAGTACTTC.

The V call is TRBV3-1 (or the pseudogene TRBV3-2), the J call TRBJ2-7; 8 nucleotides agree with TRBD2. Germline assignment: CDR1 LGHDT and CDR2 YNNKEL (reference sequence). CDR3 length: 16 amino acids. V shed 3 bases and J 4 bases; nucleotides not matched to a gene: 11. CDR3 nucleotide sequence: TGTGCCAGCAGCCATCCCGGGAGGGCCCCCAGGTACGAGCAGTACTTC. Its translation: CASSHPGRAPRYEQYF.

The rearrangement joins TRBV20-1 to TRBJ2-1; 14 nucleotides line up with TRBD2. Losses at the gene ends were 3 bases for V and 7 bases for J; bases not matched to a gene: 8. This CDR3 has 16 residues. CDR1 DFQATT and CDR2 SNEGSKA come from the germline V gene (reference sequence). The CDR3 region is CSASSPGTSGGNEQFF. DNA for the CDR3: TGCAGTGCTAGTAGCCCCGGGACTAGCGGGGGAAATGAGCAGTTCTTC.

The chain carries TRBV5-4 and TRBJ2-1; maybe TRBD2 (5 bases). CDR1 and CDR2 (germline): SGHNT, YYREEE (reference sequence). Trimming took 2 bases from V and 1 from J, leaving 16 bases between them. The CDR3 consists of 17 residues. The CDR3 sequence: CASSFGVSSSSYNEQFF. CDR3 bases: TGTGCCAGCAGCTTCGGGGTATCTAGCTCGTCCTACAATGAGCAGTTCTTC.

The V and J genes are TRBV19 and TRBJ2-6, with unresolved D. The CDR3 length is 17 residues. The V and J ends lost 1 base and 0 bases respectively, with 10 bases between them. The germline gives CDR1 LNHDA, CDR2 SQIVND (reference sequence). CDR3 residues: CASSIVTQISGANVLTF. The CDR3 bases are TGTGCCAGTAGTATAGTAACACAAATCTCTGGGGCCAACGTCCTGACTTTC.

The chain recombines TRBV7-2 with TRBJ2-3; 11 bases are a match to TRBD2. J gave up 2 bases and V 5 bases, and 6 bases lay outside the gene matches. Germline V gene lookup returns CDR1 SGHTA and CDR2 FQGNSA. The CDR3 spans 16 residues. Here the CDR3 reads CASSRRTSGFTDTQYF. CDR3 nucleotide sequence: TGTGCCAGCAGCCGGCGGACTAGCGGGTTCACAGATACGCAGTATTTT.

The V call is TRBV6-1, the J call TRBJ2-4; possible D gene TRBD2, 5 bases. Trimming took 3 bases from V and 6 from J, leaving 6 bases between them. The CDR3 runs to 12 residues. Germline V gene lookup returns CDR1 MNHNS and CDR2 SASEGT. In nucleotides, the CDR3 is TGTGCCAGCAGTGAGAGGGTAAACATTCAGTACTTC. Protein sequence: CASSERVNIQYF.

The chain combines TRBV5-1 with TRBJ2-2; TRBD2 matches 14 bases. Trimming removed 3 bases from V and 6 bases from J; junction bases left unmatched: 1. The CDR3 is made up of 15 amino acids. CDR1 is SGHRS and CDR2 is YFSETQ in the germline V gene. This CDR3 reads CASSWTSGRSGELFF. The CDR3 bases are TGCGCCAGCAGCTGGACTAGCGGGAGGTCCGGGGAGCTGTTTTTT.

This chain links TRBV19 with TRBJ1-2; 10 bases fit TRBD1. This CDR3 is 16 amino acids long. Unmatched junction bases numbered 8, after V lost 4 bases and J lost 3 bases. From germline, CDR1 is LNHDA and CDR2 SQIVND (reference sequence). CDR3 DNA: TGTGCCAGTAGTACCCGGGACAGGGGCCTGGACTATGGCTACACCTTC. Its translation: CASSTRDRGLDYGYTF.

V and J are TRBV29-1 and TRBJ1-1; 8 nucleotides align to TRBD1. The CDR3 extends over 14 amino acids. Germline lookup yields CDR1 SQVTM and CDR2 ANQGSEA. With 2 bases clipped from V and 5 bases from J, the junction kept 7 bases outside the gene matches. This chain's CDR3 is CSVEFQQGVTEAFF. The CDR3 DNA reads as TGCAGCGTTGAATTTCAACAGGGGGTGACTGAAGCTTTCTTT.

This chain links TRBV6-5 with TRBJ2-3, with D hard to call. Germline values: CDR1 MNHEY, CDR2 SVGAGI. V was trimmed by 5 bases and J by 3 bases, leaving 6 bases between them. This CDR3 is 12 amino acids long. CDR3 protein: CASSTGTDTQYF. Here the CDR3 DNA reads TGTGCCAGCAGTACCGGTACAGATACGCAGTATTTT.